This TCR beta chain was recorded in a study of T cells in Graves' hyperthyroidism and ophthalmopathy. Study outcomes and limitations: Most thyroid-expanded clonotypes above 0.001 were also found in blood.

TCR beta CDR3 regions were amplified from RNA. TCR CDR3 regions were first amplified by RT-PCR with HTBI primers. Via MiXCR, TCRdb re-called the multiplex PCR reads, giving one row per CDR3 protein. This sample yields 550,000 to 800,000 distinct CDR3 sequences, of which approximately 15% are seen a single time; roughly 15% belongs to the top ten. CDR1 is MNHEY and CDR2 is SVGEGT in the germline V gene. Trimming removed 6 bases at V and 5 bases at J, with 18 bases between. The CDR3 covers 15 residues. At least ten counts were recorded for this clonotype. The antigen is undetermined. Sequencing was performed on blood. This chain uses TRBV6-2 or TRBV6-3 with TRBJ2-3, with a weak D call TRBD1 (6 bases). The source is a man aged 50-59 years with Graves' hyperthyroidism. The chain's CDR3 is CASSLTVGGGDTQYF. The CDR3 bases are TGTGCCAGCAGCCTAACAGTTGGGGGCGGAGATACGCAGTATTTT.